Below are 5 T cell receptor beta chains sequenced from a single sample in a study of T cells expressing NK-cell markers. TCRdb re-called the 5' RACE reads and shows each CDR3 protein once, DNA omitted. This table holds fewer than 400,000 distinct CDR3 sequences. Sequencing was carried out using blood T cells: a sorted CD56 or NKG2C T cell subset, CD4+ or CD8+ T cells, or bulk PBMC T cells (not recorded which). Source of these receptors: a man aged 18-75 years in good health.

V is TRBV7-3 and J is TRBJ2-3; TCRdb picks TRBD1, but there is no DNA to check that call. The CDR3 is made up of 14 amino acids. Germline CDR1 reads SGHTA; CDR2 reads FQGTGA. This CDR3 is CASSLRGSSDTQYF.

The gene calls are TRBV5-1 and TRBJ2-1. The CDR3 runs 11 residues. CDR1 and CDR2 from the germline V gene are SGHRS and YFSETQ. This chain's CDR3 is CASSFKWEQFF. Full variable domain (missing parts from reference TRBV5-1 and TRBJ2-1): KAGVTQTPRYLIKTRGQQVTLSCSPISGHRSVSWYQQTPGQGLQFLFEYFSETQRNKGNFPGRFSGRQFSNSRSEMNVSTLELGDSALYLCASSFKWEQFFGPGTRLTVL.

The chain recombines TRBV5-6 with TRBJ1-4; TCRdb names TRBD1, which stays unverified in the absence of DNA. The CDR3 contains 17 residues. Germline lookup yields CDR1 SGHDT and CDR2 YYEEEE. The CDR3: CASSLRPTPGPYEKLFF.

The chain couples TRBV6-1 to TRBJ1-1. The CDR3 has 14 amino acids. In germline, CDR1 is MNHNS, CDR2 SASEGT. CDR3 in amino acids: CASSVRLEDLGAFF.

The chain carries TRBV12-1 and TRBJ2-3; TCRdb's D gene call, TRBD2, goes unchecked for lack of DNA. TRBV12-1 is tagged as a pseudogene. The CDR3 runs 13 residues. CDR3: CASRGGRGDTQYF.